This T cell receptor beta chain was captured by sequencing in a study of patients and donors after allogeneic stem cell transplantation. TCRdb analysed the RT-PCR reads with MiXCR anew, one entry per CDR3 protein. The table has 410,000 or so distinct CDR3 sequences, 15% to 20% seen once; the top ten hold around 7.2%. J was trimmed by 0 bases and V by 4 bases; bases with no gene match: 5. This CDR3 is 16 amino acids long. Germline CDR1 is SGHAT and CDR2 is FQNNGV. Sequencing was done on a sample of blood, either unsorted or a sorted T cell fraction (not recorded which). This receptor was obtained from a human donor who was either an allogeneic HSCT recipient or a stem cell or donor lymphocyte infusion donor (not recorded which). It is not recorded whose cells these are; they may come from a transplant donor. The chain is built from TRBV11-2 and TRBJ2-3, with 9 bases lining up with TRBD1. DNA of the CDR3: TGTGCCAGCAGCTACGGGGACAGGGTTAGCACAGATACGCAGTATTTT. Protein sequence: CASSYGDRVSTDTQYF. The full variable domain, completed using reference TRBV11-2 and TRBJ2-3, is EAGVAQSPRYKIIEKRQSVAFWCNPISGHATLYWYQQILGQGPKLLIQFQNNGVVDDSQLPKDRFSAERLKGVDSTLKIQPAKLEDSAVYLCASSYGDRVSTDTQYFGPGTRLTVL.